The subject of this entry is one T cell receptor (beta chain). The antigen is not known. The data were obtained in a study of graft-versus-host responses after intestinal transplantation. The data were produced by immunoSEQ multiplex PCR, yet TCRdb's version contains in-frame clones alone and is incomplete. Among 95,000 to 110,000 clones listed, over 80% were seen once. Germline CDR1 is SGHRS and CDR2 is YFSETQ. This CDR3 comprises 14 residues. The V end was cut by 4 bases, the J end by 0 bases, with 7 bases between. The sequence came from a human donor who was the organ donor for an intestinal transplant. Source: unstimulated CD4+ T cells sorted from spleen or lymph node cells, taken before transplant. V and J are TRBV5-1 and TRBJ1-4; a weak D match, TRBD1 (6 bases). CDR3 amino acids: CASSRTATNEKLFF. The CDR3 bases are TGCGCCAGCAGCCGGACAGCAACTAATGAAAAACTGTTTTTT.